This TCR beta chain came from a study of shared T cell receptors in the human thymus. CDR1 is MDHEN, CDR2 SYDVKM, per germline. V lost 6 bases to trimming and J lost 0 bases; unmatched junction nucleotides: 8. This CDR3 has 17 residues. TCRdb's copy holds only in-frame clones and misses some; the assay was immunoSEQ multiplex PCR. The table records more than 550,000 clones, roughly 86% of them present only once. The sample was also reused in another study, on human thymus T cells. From that second work: Thymic resections from corrective heart surgery supplied the tissue. Biased V and J segment usage appeared in thymus and peripheral blood.

This chain joins TRBV28 and TRBJ1-5; 10 positions agree with TRBD1. The sequence came from a boy under three years old with a congenital heart defect. Sequenced input: thymocytes. The CDR3 spells CASRKGQGIYSNQPQHF. CDR3 coding DNA: TGTGCCAGCAGGAAGGGACAGGGGATATATAGCAATCAGCCCCAGCATTTT.